One TCR beta chain is described in this entry. Looked up from germline, CDR1 is LGHDT and CDR2 is YNNKEL (reference sequence). Trimming left V 4 bases short and J 1 base short, with 11 bases between. This CDR3 region has 14 residues. The assay was immunoSEQ multiplex PCR, and TCRdb's table has in-frame clones only and misses some. Of 50,000 to 60,000 clones in the sample, 88% were seen once. This record comes from a study of T cell responses to AZD1222 COVID-19 vaccine. The material was peripheral blood, obtained on day 0 of AZD1222 vaccination. This sequence joins TRBV3-1 (or the pseudogene TRBV3-2) and TRBJ2-7; no definite D call. The sequence was obtained from an adult in good health. The CDR3 nucleotides read TGTGCCAGCAGCCTCGTCCTAGGATCCTACGAGCAGTACTTC. Its translation is CASSLVLGSYEQYF.